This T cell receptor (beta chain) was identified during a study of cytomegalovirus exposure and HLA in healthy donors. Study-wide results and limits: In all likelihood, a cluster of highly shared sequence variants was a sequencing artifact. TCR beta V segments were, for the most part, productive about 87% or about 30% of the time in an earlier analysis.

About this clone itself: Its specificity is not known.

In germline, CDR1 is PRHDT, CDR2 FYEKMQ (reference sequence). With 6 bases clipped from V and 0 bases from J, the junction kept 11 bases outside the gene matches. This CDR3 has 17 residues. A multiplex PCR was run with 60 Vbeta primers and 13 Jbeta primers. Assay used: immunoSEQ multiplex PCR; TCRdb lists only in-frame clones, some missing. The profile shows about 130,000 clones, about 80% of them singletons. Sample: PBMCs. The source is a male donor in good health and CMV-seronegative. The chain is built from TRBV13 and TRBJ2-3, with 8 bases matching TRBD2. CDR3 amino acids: CASRVTPGLVSTDTQYF. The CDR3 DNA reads TGTGCCAGCAGAGTTACCCCGGGACTAGTGAGCACAGATACGCAGTATTTT.